The 14 T cell receptor beta chains below all came from one sample that was sequenced in a study of CD8 T cells in Susac syndrome. Reverse transcription of about 0.5 to 1 ug RNA used random hexamers. In TCRdb, the immunoSEQ multiplex PCR reads were re-called with MiXCR into one record per CDR3 protein. Among fewer than 200,000 distinct CDR3 sequences listed, around 95% were seen once. Sequencing used CD8+ T cells from PBMCs. These receptors all stem from a human donor with multiple sclerosis.

The V call is TRBV7-9, the J call TRBJ2-2; TRBD1 is a possible D gene (5 bases). The germline CDR1 and CDR2 sequences are SEHNR and FQNEAQ (reference sequence). Trimming took off 4 bases at V and 6 bases at J, with 9 bases between the two ends. The CDR3 extends over 13 amino acids. The CDR3 bases are TGTGCCAGCAGCTCGAAGGGGTCCGGGGAGCTGTTTTTT. Protein product: CASSSKGSGELFF.

In this sample, this clonotype turned up once. The V and J genes are TRBV29-1 and TRBJ1-1; D remains ambiguous. CDR1 and CDR2 from the germline V gene are SQVTM and ANQGSEA. Trimming left V 0 bases short and J 8 bases short, with 7 bases between. CDR3 length equals 11 residues. The CDR3 DNA reads TGCAGCGTTGAAGATCCGACCGAAGCTTTCTTT. As protein: CSVEDPTEAFF.

The V call is TRBV28, the J call TRBJ2-7; D possibly corresponds to TRBD1 (6 bases). CDR1 is MDHEN, CDR2 SYDVKM, per germline. V shed 3 bases and J shed 3 bases, with 12 bases lying between them. The length of the CDR3 is 14 residues. The CDR3 nucleotides are TGTGCCAGCAGTTTCGGTGACAGGAACTACGAGCAGTACTTC. The encoded protein is CASSFGDRNYEQYF.

The chain recombines TRBV28 with TRBJ2-5; D gene ambiguous. Germline CDR1 and CDR2: MDHEN and SYDVKM. Trimming left V 6 bases short and J 5 bases short, with 13 bases between. The CDR3 contains 13 residues. The CDR3 here is CASSPRRVETQYF. The CDR3 DNA follows: TGTGCCAGCAGCCCCCGCCGTGTGGAGACCCAGTACTTC.

V usage is TRBV30 and J usage is TRBJ2-1; D remains ambiguous. The germline V and J ends were trimmed by 0 bases and 9 bases, with 6 bases remaining between them. This CDR3 is 11 amino acids long. In germline, CDR1 is GTSNPN, CDR2 SVGIG (reference sequence). This CDR3 reads CAWSVTVEQFF. The CDR3 DNA follows: TGTGCCTGGAGTGTAACTGTTGAGCAGTTCTTC. The full variable domain, with the rest looked up from reference TRBV30 and TRBJ2-1, is SQTIHQWPATLVQPVGSPLSLECTVEGTSNPNLYWYRQAAGRGLQLLFYSVGIGQISSEVPQNLSASRPQDRQFILSSKKLLLSDSGFYLCAWSVTVEQFFGPGTRLTVL.

The V gene is TRBV29-1, the J gene TRBJ1-2; D not resolved. CDR1 and CDR2 (germline): SQVTM, ANQGSEA. V lost 6 bases and J 0 bases, leaving 5 bases between the germline ends. This CDR3 has 11 amino acids. This chain's CDR3 is CSVRTNYGYTF. The CDR3 DNA sequence: TGCAGCGTCCGGACTAACTATGGCTACACCTTC.

J is TRBJ2-1 and V is TRBV30; perhaps TRBD2 as D (5 bases). The CDR3 sequence is 11 residues long. Trimming shortened V by 7 bases and J by 9 bases, and 13 bases separated the two germline ends. The germline V gene encodes CDR1 GTSNPN and CDR2 SVGIG (reference sequence). The CDR3 region is CASHWGAEQFF. Here the CDR3 DNA reads TGTGCCTCTCACTGGGGAGCTGAGCAGTTCTTC. The full variable domain, in which reference TRBV30 and TRBJ2-1 provide the parts outside the CDR3, is SQTIHQWPATLVQPVGSPLSLECTVEGTSNPNLYWYRQAAGRGLQLLFYSVGIGQISSEVPQNLSASRPQDRQFILSSKKLLLSDSGFYLCASHWGAEQFFGPGTRLTVL.

This clonotype has a single count. V gene TRBV29-1 combines with J gene TRBJ2-1, with TRBD2 matching 11 bases. V was clipped by 6 bases and J by 8 bases; unmatched bases: 9. Germline CDR1 and CDR2: SQVTM and ANQGSEA. The CDR3 runs to 14 residues. CDR3 bases: TGCAGCGTCCCGACTAGCGGGACTTTCTATGAGCAGTTCTTC. Its protein product is CSVPTSGTFYEQFF.

This chain uses TRBV6-5 with TRBJ1-1; 9 positions match TRBD1. This CDR3 comprises 13 residues. V gave up 6 bases and J gave up 7 bases; unmatched junction bases: 6. The V gene's germline CDR1 is MNHEY and CDR2 SVGAGI. The CDR3 DNA is TGTGCCAGCAGGTGGACAGGGGACAGTGAAGCTTTCTTT. Its protein product is CASRWTGDSEAFF.

This clonotype was detected a few times. This chain uses TRBV6-5 with TRBJ1-1; D might be TRBD1 (5 bases). The germline V and J ends were trimmed by 2 bases and 2 bases, with 9 bases remaining between them. Germline lookup yields CDR1 MNHEY and CDR2 SVGAGI. This CDR3 contains 14 residues. The CDR3, as DNA: TGTGCCAGCAGTTACGGGGGAGGCAACACTGAAGCTTTCTTT. Protein sequence: CASSYGGGNTEAFF.

This clonotype was counted between two and nine times. The chain uses TRBV12-3 or TRBV12-4 and TRBJ2-3; D remains unclear. This CDR3 has 12 amino acids. Trimming left V 5 bases short and J 0 bases short, with 3 bases between. CDR3: CASSTSTDTQYF. CDR3 nucleotide sequence: TGTGCCAGCAGTACTAGCACAGATACGCAGTATTTT.

This CDR3 reads CASSGGTNEQFF. CDR3 nucleotide sequence: TGTGCCAGCAGTGGCGGGACTAATGAGCAGTTCTTC. The rearrangement links TRBV25-1 to TRBJ2-1; weak D call: TRBD2 (6 bases). Germline CDR1 and CDR2: MGHDK and SYGVNS. This CDR3 spans 12 amino acids. V lost 4 bases to trimming and J lost 7 bases, with 8 bases between them.

The CDR3 sequence: CASSLQQETQYF. As DNA, the CDR3 is TGCGCCAGCAGCTTACAGCAAGAGACCCAGTACTTC. The rearrangement links TRBV5-1 to TRBJ2-5; D remains ambiguous. Trimming stripped 2 bases from V and 2 bases from J, with 4 bases between. Germline CDR1 SGHRS, CDR2 YFSETQ. There are 12 residues in the CDR3.

The chain joins TRBV3-1 to TRBJ2-1; 7 positions agree with TRBD2. This CDR3 spans 12 amino acids. Trimming removed 5 bases from V and 9 bases from J; junction bases left unmatched: 4. Germline CDR1 LGHDT, CDR2 YNNKEL (reference sequence). CDR3 sequence: CASSEAGFEQFF. CDR3 in DNA: TGTGCCAGCAGCGAAGCGGGGTTTGAGCAGTTCTTC.